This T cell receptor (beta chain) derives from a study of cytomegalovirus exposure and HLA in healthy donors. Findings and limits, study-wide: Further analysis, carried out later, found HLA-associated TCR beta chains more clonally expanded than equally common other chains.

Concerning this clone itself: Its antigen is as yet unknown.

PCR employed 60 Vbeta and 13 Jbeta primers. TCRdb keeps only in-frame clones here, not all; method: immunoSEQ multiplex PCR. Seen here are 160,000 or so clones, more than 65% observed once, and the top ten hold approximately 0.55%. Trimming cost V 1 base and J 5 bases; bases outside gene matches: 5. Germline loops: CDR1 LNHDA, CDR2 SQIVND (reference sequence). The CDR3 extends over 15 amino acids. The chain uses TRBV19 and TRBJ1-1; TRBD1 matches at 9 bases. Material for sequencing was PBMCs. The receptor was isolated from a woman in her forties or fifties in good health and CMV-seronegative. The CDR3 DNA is TGTGCCAGTAGTATAGGGAACAGGGGGCGGACTGAAGCTTTCTTT. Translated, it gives CASSIGNRGRTEAFF.